The T cell receptor beta chain described here comes from a study of shared T cell receptors in the human thymus. This clone turned up a few times. Germline CDR1 LGHNA, CDR2 YSLEER. J lost 5 bases, V lost 3 bases, and 4 bases had no gene match. The CDR3 consists of 15 residues. Here immunoSEQ multiplex PCR was the method, and the copy in TCRdb shows in-frame clones only, minus some. The table includes about 660,000 clones, about 90% detected once. This same sample was also part of a study on human thymus T cells. That work adds: Surgeons resected thymus tissue during corrective heart surgery. Within thymic and blood repertoires, V and J gene usage appeared to be biased. Related studies found that unrelated individuals share highly overlapping thymic repertoires.

Material: thymocytes. This chain connects TRBV4-3 to TRBJ2-1; 10 bases line up with TRBD1. This TCR was sampled from a boy less than two years old with a congenital heart defect. As DNA, the CDR3 is TGCGCCAGCAGCCACGACAGGGGGCAGGACAATGAGCAGTTCTTC. As protein: CASSHDRGQDNEQFF.